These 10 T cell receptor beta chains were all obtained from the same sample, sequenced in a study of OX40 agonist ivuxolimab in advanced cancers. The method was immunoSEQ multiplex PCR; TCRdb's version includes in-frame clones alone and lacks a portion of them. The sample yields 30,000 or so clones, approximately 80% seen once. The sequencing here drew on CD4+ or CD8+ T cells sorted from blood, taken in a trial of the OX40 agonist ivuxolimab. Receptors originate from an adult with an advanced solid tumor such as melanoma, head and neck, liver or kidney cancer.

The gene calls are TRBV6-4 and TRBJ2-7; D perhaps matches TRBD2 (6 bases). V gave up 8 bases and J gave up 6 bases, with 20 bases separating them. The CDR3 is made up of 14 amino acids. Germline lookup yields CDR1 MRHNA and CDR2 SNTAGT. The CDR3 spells CASLQRGIPPEQYF. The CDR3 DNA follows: TGTGCCAGCCTACAACGCGGGATCCCCCCCGAGCAGTACTTC.

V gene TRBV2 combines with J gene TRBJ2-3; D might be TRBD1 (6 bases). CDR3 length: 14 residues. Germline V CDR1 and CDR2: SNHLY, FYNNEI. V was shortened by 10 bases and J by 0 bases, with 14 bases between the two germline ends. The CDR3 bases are TGTGCCACCTCGGACAGAACTAGCACAGATACGCAGTATTTT. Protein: CATSDRTSTDTQYF.

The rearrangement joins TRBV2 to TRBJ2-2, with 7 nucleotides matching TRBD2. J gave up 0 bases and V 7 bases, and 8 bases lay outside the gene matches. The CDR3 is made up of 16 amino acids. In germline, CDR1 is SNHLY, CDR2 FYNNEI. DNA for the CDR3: TGTGCCAGCAAGGGCGGGGGACCTTCGAACACCGGGGAGCTGTTTTTT. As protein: CASKGGGPSNTGELFF.

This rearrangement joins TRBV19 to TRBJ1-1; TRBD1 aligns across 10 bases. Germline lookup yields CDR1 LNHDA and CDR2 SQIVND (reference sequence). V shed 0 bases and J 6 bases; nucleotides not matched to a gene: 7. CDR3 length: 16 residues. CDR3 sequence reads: CASSIESGQGWPEAFF. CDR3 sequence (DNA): TGTGCCAGTAGTATAGAATCGGGACAGGGGTGGCCTGAAGCTTTCTTT.

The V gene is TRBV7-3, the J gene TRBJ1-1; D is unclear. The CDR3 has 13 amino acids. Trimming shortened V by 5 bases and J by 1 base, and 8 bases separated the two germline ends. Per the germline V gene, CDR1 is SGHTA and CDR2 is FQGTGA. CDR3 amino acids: CASSLTANTEAFF. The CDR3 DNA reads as TGTGCCAGCAGCCTCACAGCGAACACTGAAGCTTTCTTT.

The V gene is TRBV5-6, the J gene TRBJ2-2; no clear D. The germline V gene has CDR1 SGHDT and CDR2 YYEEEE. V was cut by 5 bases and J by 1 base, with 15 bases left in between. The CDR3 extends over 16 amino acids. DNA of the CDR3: TGTGCCAGCAGTCTCACAGCCATCCTGAACACCGGGGAGCTGTTTTTT. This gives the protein CASSLTAILNTGELFF.

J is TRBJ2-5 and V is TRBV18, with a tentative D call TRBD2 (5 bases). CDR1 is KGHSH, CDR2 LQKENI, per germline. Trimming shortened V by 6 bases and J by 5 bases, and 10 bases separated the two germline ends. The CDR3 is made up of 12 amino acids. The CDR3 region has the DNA TGTGCCAGCTCCGGACTTCTTGAGACCCAGTACTTC. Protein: CASSGLLETQYF.

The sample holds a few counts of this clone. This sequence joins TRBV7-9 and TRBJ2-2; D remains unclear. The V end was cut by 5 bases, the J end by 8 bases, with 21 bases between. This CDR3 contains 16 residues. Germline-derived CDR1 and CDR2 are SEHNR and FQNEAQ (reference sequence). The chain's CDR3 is CASSNLPSQLLGELFF. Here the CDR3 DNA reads TGTGCCAGCAGCAACCTCCCGAGCCAGTTACTGGGGGAGCTGTTTTTT.

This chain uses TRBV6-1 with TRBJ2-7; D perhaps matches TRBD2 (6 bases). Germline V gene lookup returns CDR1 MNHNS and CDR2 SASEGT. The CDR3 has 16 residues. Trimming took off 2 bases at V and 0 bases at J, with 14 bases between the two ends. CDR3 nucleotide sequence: TGTGCCAGCAGTGAACGGCGGGGTCGCGGCTCCTACGAGCAGTACTTC. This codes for CASSERRGRGSYEQYF.

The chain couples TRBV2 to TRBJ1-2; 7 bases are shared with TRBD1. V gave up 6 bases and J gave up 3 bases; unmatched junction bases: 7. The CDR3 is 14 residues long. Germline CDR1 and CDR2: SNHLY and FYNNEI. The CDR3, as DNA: TGTGCCAGCAGCCCGGACAGGACCTACTATGGCTACACCTTC. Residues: CASSPDRTYYGYTF.